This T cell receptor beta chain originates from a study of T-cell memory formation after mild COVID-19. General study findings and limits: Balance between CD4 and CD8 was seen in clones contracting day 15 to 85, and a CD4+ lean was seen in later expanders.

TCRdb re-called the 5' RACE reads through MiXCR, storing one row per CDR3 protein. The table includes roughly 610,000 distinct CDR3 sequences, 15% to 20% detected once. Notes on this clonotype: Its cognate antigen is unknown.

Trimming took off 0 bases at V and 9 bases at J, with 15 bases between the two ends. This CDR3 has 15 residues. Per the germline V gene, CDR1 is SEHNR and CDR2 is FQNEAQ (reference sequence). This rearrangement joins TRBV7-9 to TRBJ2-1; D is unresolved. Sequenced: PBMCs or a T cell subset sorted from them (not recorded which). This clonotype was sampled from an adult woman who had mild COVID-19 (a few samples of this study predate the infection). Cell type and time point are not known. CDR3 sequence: CASSLAGTELGEQFF. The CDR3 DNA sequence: TGTGCCAGCAGCTTAGCGGGAACCGAGCTCGGTGAGCAGTTCTTC.